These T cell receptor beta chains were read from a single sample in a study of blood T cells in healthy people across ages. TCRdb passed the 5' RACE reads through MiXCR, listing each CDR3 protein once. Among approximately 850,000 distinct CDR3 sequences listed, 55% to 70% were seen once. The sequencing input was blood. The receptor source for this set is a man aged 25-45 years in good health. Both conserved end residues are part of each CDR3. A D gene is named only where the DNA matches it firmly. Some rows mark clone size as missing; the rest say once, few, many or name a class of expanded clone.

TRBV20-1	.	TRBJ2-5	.	TGCAGTGCTAGTCCAACCCAAACGGGGTTTCCGGAGACCCAGTACTTC	CSASPTQTGFPETQYF
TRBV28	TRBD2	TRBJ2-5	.	TGTGCCAGCAGAACTCTAGCGGGCCGAGCTCGGGCAGAGACCCAGTACTTC	CASRTLAGRARAETQYF
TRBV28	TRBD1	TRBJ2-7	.	TGTGCCAGCGGGACAGGGGACCACGAGCAGTACTTC	CASGTGDHEQYF
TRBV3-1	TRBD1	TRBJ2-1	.	TGTGCCAGCAGCCAAGGAGTAAACAGGGGTTCCTACAATGAGCAGTTCTTC	CASSQGVNRGSYNEQFF
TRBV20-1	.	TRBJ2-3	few	TGCAGTGCTAGAGACCCCGCGAGAGATACGCAGTATTTT	CSARDPARDTQYF
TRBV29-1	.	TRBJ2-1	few	TGCAGCTTCTTAAATTTGGGCAATGAGCAGTTCTTC	CSFLNLGNEQFF
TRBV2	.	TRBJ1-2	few	TGTGCCAGCAGTGGTTCCGGGACGGTTAACTATGGCTACACCTTC	CASSGSGTVNYGYTF
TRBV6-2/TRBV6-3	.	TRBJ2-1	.	TGTGCCAGCACCATATCCGGCTATGAGCAGTTCTTC	CASTISGYEQFF
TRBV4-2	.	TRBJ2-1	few	TGTGCCAGCAGCCAAAGTGGGGGGCCTCAGAATGAGCAGTTCTTC	CASSQSGGPQNEQFF
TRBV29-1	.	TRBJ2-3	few	TGCAGCGTTGCTGGGGGGAGCTACACAGATACGCAGTATTTT	CSVAGGSYTDTQYF
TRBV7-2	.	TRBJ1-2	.	TGTGCCAGCAGCTCCCCCGGGGGAATACAGGGCTACACCTTC	CASSSPGGIQGYTF
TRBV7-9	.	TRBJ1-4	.	TGTGCCAGCAGCCATGGACAGCCAGGACATGTAGGACTGTTTTTT	CASSHGQPGHVGLFF
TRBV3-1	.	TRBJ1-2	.	TGTGCCAGCAGCGAATCCGGACAGGGCTACACCTTC	CASSESGQGYTF
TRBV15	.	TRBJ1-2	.	TGTGCCACCAGCAGAGGCAGAGAGCATGGCTACACCTTC	CATSRGREHGYTF
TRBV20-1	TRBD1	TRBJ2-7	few	TGCAGTGCTCGGGAGGGACAGGGGGGCTACGAGCAGTACTTC	CSAREGQGGYEQYF
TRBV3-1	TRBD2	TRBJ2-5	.	TGTGCCAGCAGCCAAGATCAGCGCGGGGGGGCCCAAGAGACCCAGTACTTC	CASSQDQRGGAQETQYF
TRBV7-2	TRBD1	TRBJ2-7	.	TGTGCCAGCAGCCCCATGGGACAGGGCTTGGACGAGCAGTACTTC	CASSPMGQGLDEQYF
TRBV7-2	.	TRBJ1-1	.	TGTGCCAGCAGCTCCGAGACTCAGGGAAAAGCTTTCTTT	CASSSETQGKAFF
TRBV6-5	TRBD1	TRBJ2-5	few	TGTGCCAGCAGTTCCTTACAGGGGGCTTGGGAGACCCAGTACTTC	CASSSLQGAWETQYF
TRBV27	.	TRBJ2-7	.	TGTGCCACAGACAGCAGCTCCTACGAGCAGTACTTC	CATDSSSYEQYF
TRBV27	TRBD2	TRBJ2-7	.	TGTGCCAGCAGTTTAGCGGGAGGCCCTAACTCCTACAATGAGCAGTACTTC	CASSLAGGPNSYNEQYF
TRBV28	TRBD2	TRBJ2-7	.	TGTGCCAGCAAGTTACTAGGGGCGGGAGGTCTCTACGAGCAGTACTTC	CASKLLGAGGLYEQYF
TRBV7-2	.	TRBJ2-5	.	TGTGCCAGCAGCTTAGTTGGAGGGAGCGGCGGTGAGCAGTACTTC	CASSLVGGSGGEQYF
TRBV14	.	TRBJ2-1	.	TGTGCCAGCAGCTTGGACCGTCTAAATGAGCAGTTCTTC	CASSLDRLNEQFF
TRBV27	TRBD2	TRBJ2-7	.	TGTGCCAGCAGTTTATTGGGGACTAGCGGGATCCACGAGCAGTACTTC	CASSLLGTSGIHEQYF
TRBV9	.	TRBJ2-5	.	TGTGCCAGCAGCGAGGGACCTAGGACGCTACAAGAGACCCAGTACTTC	CASSEGPRTLQETQYF
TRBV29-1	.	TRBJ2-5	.	TGCAGCGTTGAAGCCTCAGACTTGCAAGAGACCCAGTACTTC	CSVEASDLQETQYF
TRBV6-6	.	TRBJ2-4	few	TGTGCCAGCAGTTACCAGGATGAGAATCAGTACTTC	CASSYQDENQYF
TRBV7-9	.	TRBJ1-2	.	TGTGCCAGCAGCTCCTCGTGGGGCTACACCTTC	CASSSSWGYTF
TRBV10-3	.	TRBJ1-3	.	TGTGCCATCAGTGAGCTAGGGTGGTCTGGAAACACCATATATTTT	CAISELGWSGNTIYF
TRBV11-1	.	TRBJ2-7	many	TGTGCCAGCAGCCCGAGGTCCGGGGTTAACTACGAGCAGTACTTC	CASSPRSGVNYEQYF
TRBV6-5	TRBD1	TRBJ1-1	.	TGTGCCAGCAGTTACACGCCCGAGGGACAGGCAGAAGCTTTCTTT	CASSYTPEGQAEAFF
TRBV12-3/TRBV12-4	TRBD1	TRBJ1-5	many	TGTGCCAGCAGTTTCCTTCCGGACAGGGGAAGTCAGCCCCAGCATTTT	CASSFLPDRGSQPQHF
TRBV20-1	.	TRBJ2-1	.	TGCAGTGCCATCAACCCCAAGGGATTCAATGAGCAGTTCTTC	CSAINPKGFNEQFF
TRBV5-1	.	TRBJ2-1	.	TGCGCCAGCAGCTTGGACGTTGCCTCCTACAATGAGCAGTTCTTC	CASSLDVASYNEQFF
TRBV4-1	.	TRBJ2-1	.	TGCGCCAGCAGCCGATTAGCGAACAATGAGCAGTTCTTC	CASSRLANNEQFF
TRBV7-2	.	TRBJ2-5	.	TGTGCCAGCAGCTCACTTTCCCGACCACAAGAGACCCAGTACTTC	CASSSLSRPQETQYF
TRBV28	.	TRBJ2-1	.	TGTGCCAGCGCCACCCGAGGGGGGTCACCTGAGCAGTTCTTC	CASATRGGSPEQFF
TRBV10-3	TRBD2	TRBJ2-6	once	TGTGCCATCCTGAGTAGCGGGGAGCCAGCTCGGAGGGCCAACGTCCTGACTTTC	CAILSSGEPARRANVLTF
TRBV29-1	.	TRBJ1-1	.	TGCAGCGTTGGAGGGTTCAACACTGAAGCTTTCTTT	CSVGGFNTEAFF
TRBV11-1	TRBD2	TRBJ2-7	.	TGTGCCAGCAGCTTAGGGAGCGGGGGATCCTACAATGAGCAGTACTTC	CASSLGSGGSYNEQYF
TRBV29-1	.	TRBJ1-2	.	TGCAGCGTTAGTTTAGGGGACTATGGCTACACCTTC	CSVSLGDYGYTF
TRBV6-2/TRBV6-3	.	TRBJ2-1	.	TGTGCCGGCGGGGCCTACAATGAGCAGTTCTTC	CAGGAYNEQFF
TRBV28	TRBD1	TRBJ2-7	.	TGTGCCAGCAGTGTTCGGGACAGAATTAGCTCCTACGAGCAGTACTTC	CASSVRDRISSYEQYF
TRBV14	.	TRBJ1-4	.	TGTGCCAGCAGCCAAGTCGGGGGGTTAAGAGAAAAACTGTTTTTT	CASSQVGGLREKLFF
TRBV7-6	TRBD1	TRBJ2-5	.	TGTGCCAACAGCCCCATCTCAGACAGGGGGCGGGAGACCCAGTACTTC	CANSPISDRGRETQYF
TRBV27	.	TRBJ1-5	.	TGTGCCAGCAGTTTAAAGAGCAATCAGCCCCAGCATTTT	CASSLKSNQPQHF
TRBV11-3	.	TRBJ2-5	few	TGTGCCGGCGAGCGGGTACAAGAGACCCAGTACTTC	CAGERVQETQYF
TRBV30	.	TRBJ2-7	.	TGCGCCTGGGGATCGCAGAGCGAGCAGTACTTC	CAWGSQSEQYF
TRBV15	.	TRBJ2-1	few	TGTGCCACCAGCAGAGAACTGATAGCGCGTAATGAGCAGTTCTTC	CATSRELIARNEQFF
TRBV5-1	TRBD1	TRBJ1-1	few	TGCGCCAGCAGCCTCAAAACAGGGGGCTTCGGGGACACTGAAGCTTTCTTT	CASSLKTGGFGDTEAFF
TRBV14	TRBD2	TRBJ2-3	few	TGTGCCAGCAGGCTAGCGGGGGCTGCGGATACGCAGTATTTT	CASRLAGAADTQYF
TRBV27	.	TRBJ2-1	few	TGTGCCACGCGCGAGGGGTGGCTAGAGTCTAATGAGCAGTTCTTC	CATREGWLESNEQFF